Given below is one T cell receptor (beta chain) in context. Produced via immunoSEQ multiplex PCR; TCRdb's table is partial and in-frame only. The data contain under 250,000 clones, roughly 88% of them singletons. These data come from a study of blood T cell repertoires in COVID-19. In the study overall: T cells, B-cell-depleted T cells, or PBMCs supplied cDNA or gDNA.

V lost 5 bases to trimming and J lost 5 bases, with 18 bases between them. Germline loops: CDR1 SGHTA, CDR2 FQGNSA. The CDR3 has 15 residues. Sequenced: peripheral blood. The sequence came from a man aged 35 to 55 with acute or convalescent COVID-19. The chain carries TRBV7-2 and TRBJ2-5; D is perhaps TRBD2 (6 bases). The CDR3 protein is CASSTRGGGAETQYF. The CDR3 coding sequence is TGTGCCAGCAGCACCCGCGGAGGCGGGGCGGAGACCCAGTACTTC.